This T cell receptor (beta chain) was captured by sequencing in a study of blood T cells in healthy people across ages. Findings of the study overall: Total diversity from one million sequenced T cells was likely underestimated.

This clonotype was observed a handful of times. Its antigen is undetermined. PCR was performed a second time for about 7 to 12 cycles using a sample-barcoded 5' primer and a J-beta primer mix. TCRdb re-analysed the 5' RACE reads in MiXCR, keeping a single row per CDR3 protein. The table includes 800,000 to 1,300,000 distinct CDR3 sequences, around 27% detected once. The CDR3 consists of 17 residues. The germline CDR1 and CDR2 sequences are SGHKS and YYEKEE (reference sequence). V was shortened by 0 bases and J by 7 bases, with 22 bases between the two germline ends. The data were also submitted as part of a second study, on T cells of mothers and their children.

The gene calls are TRBV5-5 and TRBJ2-5, with a possible D match to TRBD2 (5 bases). Sequenced material: blood. The TCR was taken from a girl aged 2-15 years in good health. The DNA of the CDR3 is TGTGCCAGCAGCTTGGAGGGAGAGTCTTGGAGCCGGGGGACCCAGTACTTC. Translated, it gives CASSLEGESWSRGTQYF.